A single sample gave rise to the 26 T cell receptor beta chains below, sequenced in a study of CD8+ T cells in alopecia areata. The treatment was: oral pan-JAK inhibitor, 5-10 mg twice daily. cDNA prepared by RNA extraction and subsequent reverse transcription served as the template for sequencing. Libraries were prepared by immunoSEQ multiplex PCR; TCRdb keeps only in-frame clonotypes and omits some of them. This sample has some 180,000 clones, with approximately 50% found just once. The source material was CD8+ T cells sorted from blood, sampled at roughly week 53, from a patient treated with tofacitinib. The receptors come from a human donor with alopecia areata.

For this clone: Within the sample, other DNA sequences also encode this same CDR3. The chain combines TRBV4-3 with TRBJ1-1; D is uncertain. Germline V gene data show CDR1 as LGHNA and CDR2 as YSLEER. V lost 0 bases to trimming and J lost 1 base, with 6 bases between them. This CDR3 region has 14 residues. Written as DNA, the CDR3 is TGCGCCAGCAGCCAAGAAGAGGGGAACACTGAAGCTTTCTTT. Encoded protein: CASSQEEGNTEAFF.

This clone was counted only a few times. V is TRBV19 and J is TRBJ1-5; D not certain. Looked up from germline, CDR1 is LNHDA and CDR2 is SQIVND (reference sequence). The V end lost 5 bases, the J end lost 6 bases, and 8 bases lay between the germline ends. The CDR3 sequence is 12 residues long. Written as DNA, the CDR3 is TGTGCCAGTAGTTTTAGTAGTCAGCCCCAGCATTTT. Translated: CASSFSSQPQHF.

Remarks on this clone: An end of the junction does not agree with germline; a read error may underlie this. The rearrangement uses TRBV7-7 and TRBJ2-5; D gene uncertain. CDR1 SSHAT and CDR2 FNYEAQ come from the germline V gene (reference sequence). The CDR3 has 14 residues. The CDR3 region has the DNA TGTGCTAGCAGCTTAGCTAATCGGAAAGAGACCCAGTACTTC. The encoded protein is CASSLANRKETQYF.

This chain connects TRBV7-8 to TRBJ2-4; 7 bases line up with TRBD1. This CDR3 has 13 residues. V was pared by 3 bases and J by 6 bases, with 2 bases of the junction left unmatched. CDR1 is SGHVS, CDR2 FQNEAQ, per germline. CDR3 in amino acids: CASSLDRTNIQYF. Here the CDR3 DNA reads TGTGCCAGCAGCTTGGACAGGACAAACATTCAGTACTTC. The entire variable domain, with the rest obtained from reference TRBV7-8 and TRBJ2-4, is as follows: GAGVSQSPRYKVAKRGQDVALRCDPISGHVSLFWYQQALGQGPEFLTYFQNEAQLDKSGLPSDRFFAERPEGSVSTLKIQRTQQEDSAVYLCASSLDRTNIQYFGAGTRLSVL.

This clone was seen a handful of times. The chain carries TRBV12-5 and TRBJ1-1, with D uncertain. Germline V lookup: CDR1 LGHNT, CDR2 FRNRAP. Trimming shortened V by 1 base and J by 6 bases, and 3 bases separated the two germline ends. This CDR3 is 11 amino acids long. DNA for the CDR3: TGTGCTAGTGGTTTGGAACCTGAAGCTTTCTTT. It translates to CASGLEPEAFF.

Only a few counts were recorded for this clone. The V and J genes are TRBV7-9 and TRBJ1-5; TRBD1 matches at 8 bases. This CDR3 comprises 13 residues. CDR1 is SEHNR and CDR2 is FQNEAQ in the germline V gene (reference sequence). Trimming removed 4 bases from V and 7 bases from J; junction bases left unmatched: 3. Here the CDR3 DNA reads TGTGCCAGCAGCTCCACAGGGGGACAGCCCCAGCATTTT. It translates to CASSSTGGQPQHF.

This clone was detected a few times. The CDR3 region is CASNPGGGLYEQYF. The DNA for the CDR3 is TGTGCCAGCAATCCCGGTGGCGGTCTCTACGAGCAGTACTTC. The chain recombines TRBV27 with TRBJ2-7; no clear D. The CDR3 loop spans 14 amino acids. Germline V gene sequence: CDR1 MNHEY, CDR2 SMNVEV (reference sequence). The germline V and J ends were trimmed by 7 bases and 3 bases, with 16 bases remaining between them.

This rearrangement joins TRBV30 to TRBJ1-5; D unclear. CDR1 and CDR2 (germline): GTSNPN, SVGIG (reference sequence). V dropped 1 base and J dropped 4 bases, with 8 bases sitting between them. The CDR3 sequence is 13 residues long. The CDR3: CAWSAAPNQPQHF. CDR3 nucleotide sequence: TGTGCCTGGAGTGCGGCCCCGAATCAGCCCCAGCATTTT.

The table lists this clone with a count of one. The CDR3 bases are TGCGCCAGCAGCTTGGGGACAGGGTTCTACGAGCAGTACTTC. Amino acid sequence: CASSLGTGFYEQYF. V gene TRBV5-1 combines with J gene TRBJ2-7, with 8 bases lining up with TRBD1. The CDR3 consists of 14 residues. The germline V gene encodes CDR1 SGHRS and CDR2 YFSETQ. V gave up 0 bases and J gave up 3 bases; unmatched junction bases: 2.

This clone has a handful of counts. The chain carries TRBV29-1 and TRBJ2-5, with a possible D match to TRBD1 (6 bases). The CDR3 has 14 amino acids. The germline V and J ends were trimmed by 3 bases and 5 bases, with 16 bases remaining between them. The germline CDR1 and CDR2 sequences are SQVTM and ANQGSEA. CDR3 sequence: CSVDGSRGSETQYF. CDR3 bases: TGCAGCGTTGACGGCAGCAGGGGTTCGGAGACCCAGTACTTC.

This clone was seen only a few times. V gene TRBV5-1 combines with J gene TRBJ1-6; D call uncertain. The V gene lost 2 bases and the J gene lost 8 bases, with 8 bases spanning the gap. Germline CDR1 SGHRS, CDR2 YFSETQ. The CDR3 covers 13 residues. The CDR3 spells CASSFASDSPLHF. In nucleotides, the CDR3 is TGCGCCAGCAGCTTTGCTTCCGATTCACCCCTCCACTTT.

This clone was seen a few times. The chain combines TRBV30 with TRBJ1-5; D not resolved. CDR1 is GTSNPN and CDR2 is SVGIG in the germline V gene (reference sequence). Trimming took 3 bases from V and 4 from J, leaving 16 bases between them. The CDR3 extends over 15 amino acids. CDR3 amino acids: CAWSDGQARNQPQHF. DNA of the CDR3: TGTGCCTGGAGCGACGGTCAGGCCAGAAATCAGCCCCAGCATTTT.

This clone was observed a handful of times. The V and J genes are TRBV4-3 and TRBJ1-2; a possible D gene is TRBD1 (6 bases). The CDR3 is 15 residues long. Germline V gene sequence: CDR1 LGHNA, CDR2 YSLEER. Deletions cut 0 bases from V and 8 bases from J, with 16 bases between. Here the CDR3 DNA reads TGCGCCAGCAGCCAAGATGACAGGCTGGATGGGGGCTACACCTTC. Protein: CASSQDDRLDGGYTF.

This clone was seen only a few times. CDR3 residues: CASSIAGAGANVLTF. CDR3 DNA sequence: TGTGCCAGTAGTATAGCGGGGGCAGGGGCCAACGTCCTGACTTTC. The rearrangement links TRBV19 to TRBJ2-6; D tentatively reads TRBD1 or TRBD2 (6 bases each). The V end was cut by 1 base, the J end by 4 bases, with 8 bases between. CDR1 LNHDA and CDR2 SQIVND come from the germline V gene (reference sequence). The CDR3 totals 15 residues.

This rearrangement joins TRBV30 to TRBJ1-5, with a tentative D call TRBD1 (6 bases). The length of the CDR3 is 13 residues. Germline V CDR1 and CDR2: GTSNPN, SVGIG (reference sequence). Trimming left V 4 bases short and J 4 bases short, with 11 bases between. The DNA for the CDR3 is TGTGCCTGGACCCCGGACAGTAATCAGCCCCAGCATTTT. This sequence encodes CAWTPDSNQPQHF.

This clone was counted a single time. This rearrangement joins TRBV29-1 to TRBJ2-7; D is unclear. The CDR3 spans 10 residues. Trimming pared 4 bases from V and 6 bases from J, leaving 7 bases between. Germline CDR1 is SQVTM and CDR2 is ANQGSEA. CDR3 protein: CSVVSSEQYF. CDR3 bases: TGCAGCGTTGTGTCAAGCGAGCAGTACTTC.

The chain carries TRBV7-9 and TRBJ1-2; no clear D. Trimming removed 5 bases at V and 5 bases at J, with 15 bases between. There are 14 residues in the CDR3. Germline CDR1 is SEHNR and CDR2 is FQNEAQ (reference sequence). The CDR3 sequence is CASSPSNTRYGYTF. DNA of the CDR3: TGTGCCAGCAGCCCCTCTAACACGAGATATGGCTACACCTTC.

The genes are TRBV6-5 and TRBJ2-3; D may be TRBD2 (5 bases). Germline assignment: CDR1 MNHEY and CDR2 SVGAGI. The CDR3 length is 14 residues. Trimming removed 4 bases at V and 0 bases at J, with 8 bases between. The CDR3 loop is CASSFGGSTDTQYF. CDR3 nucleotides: TGTGCCAGCAGTTTTGGAGGCAGCACAGATACGCAGTATTTT.

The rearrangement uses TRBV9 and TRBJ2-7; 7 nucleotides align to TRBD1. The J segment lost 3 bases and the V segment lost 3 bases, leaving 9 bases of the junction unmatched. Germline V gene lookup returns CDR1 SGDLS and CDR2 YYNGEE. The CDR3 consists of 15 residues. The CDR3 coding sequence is TGTGCCAGCAGCGCTGACTCCGGGACAGTCTACGAGCAGTACTTC. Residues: CASSADSGTVYEQYF.

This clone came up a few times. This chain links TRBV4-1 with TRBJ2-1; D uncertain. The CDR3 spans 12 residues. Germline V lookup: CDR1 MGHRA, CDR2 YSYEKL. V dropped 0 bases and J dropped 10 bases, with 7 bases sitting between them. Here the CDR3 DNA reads TGCGCCAGCAGCCAAGATAGGGCAGAGCAGTTCTTC. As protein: CASSQDRAEQFF.

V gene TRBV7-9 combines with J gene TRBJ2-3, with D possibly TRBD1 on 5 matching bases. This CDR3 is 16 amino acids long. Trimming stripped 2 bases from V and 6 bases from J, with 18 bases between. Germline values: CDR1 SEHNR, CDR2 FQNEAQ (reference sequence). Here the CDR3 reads CASSLSATGAGDTQYF. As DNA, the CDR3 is TGTGCCAGCAGCTTATCGGCGACTGGGGCAGGGGATACGCAGTATTTT.

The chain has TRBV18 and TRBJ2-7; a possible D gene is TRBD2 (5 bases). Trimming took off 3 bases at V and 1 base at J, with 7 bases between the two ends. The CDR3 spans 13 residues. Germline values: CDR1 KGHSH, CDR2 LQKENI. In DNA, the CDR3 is TGTGCCAGCTCACCCGGGGATTCCTACGAGCAGTACTTC. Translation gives CASSPGDSYEQYF. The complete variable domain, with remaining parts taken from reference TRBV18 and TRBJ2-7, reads NAGVMQNPRHLVRRRGQEARLRCSPMKGHSHVYWYRQLPEEGLKFMVYLQKENIIDESGMPKERFSAEFPKEGPSILRIQQVVRGDSAAYFCASSPGDSYEQYFGPGTRLTVT.

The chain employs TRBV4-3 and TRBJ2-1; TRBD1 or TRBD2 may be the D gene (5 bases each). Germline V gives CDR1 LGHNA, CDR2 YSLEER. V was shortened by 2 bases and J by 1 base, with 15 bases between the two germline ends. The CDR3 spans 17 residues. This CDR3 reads CASSQNFEGLSYNEQFF. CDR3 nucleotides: TGCGCCAGCAGCCAAAATTTTGAGGGGTTGTCCTACAATGAGCAGTTCTTC.

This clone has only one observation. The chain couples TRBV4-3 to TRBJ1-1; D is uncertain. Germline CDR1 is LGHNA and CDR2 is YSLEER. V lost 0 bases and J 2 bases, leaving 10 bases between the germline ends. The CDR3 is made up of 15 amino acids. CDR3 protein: CASSQDPGRNTEAFF. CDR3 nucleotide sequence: TGCGCCAGCAGCCAAGACCCAGGCCGTAACACTGAAGCTTTCTTT.

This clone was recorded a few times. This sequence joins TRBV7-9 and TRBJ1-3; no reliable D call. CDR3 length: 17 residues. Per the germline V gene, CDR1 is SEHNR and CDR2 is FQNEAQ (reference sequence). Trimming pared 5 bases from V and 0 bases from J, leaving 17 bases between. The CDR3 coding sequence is TGTGCCAGCAGCCCCCCCTTGCGAGGTACCTCTGGAAACACCATATATTTT. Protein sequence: CASSPPLRGTSGNTIYF.

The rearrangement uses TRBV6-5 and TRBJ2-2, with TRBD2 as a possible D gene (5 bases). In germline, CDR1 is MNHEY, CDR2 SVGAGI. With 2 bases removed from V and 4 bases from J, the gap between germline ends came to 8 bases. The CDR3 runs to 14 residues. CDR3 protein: CASSYTGFTGELFF. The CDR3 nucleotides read TGTGCCAGCAGTTACACGGGATTCACCGGGGAGCTGTTTTTT.